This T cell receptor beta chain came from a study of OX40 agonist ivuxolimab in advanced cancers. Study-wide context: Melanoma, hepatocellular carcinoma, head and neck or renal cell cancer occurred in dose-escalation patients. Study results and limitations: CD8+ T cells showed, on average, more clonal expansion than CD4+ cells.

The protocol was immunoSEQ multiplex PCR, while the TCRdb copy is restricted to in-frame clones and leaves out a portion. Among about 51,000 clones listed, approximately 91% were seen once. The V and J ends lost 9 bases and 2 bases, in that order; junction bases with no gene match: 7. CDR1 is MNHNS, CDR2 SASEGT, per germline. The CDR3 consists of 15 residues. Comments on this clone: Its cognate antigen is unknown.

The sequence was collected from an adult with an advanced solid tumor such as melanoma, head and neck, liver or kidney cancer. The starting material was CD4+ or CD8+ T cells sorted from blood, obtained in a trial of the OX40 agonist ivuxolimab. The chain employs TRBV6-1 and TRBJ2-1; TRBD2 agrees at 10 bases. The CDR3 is CASKVAGGTYNEQFF. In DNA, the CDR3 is TGTGCCAGTAAAGTAGCGGGAGGCACCTACAATGAGCAGTTCTTC.